This entry describes one T cell receptor beta chain. Antigen unknown. V shed 4 bases and J shed 0 bases, with 9 bases lying between them. In germline, CDR1 is SNHLY, CDR2 FYNNEI. CDR3 length: 14 residues. Sequencing targeted expressed TCRB transcripts, as all isolated RNA had been reverse transcribed. About 4 million reads per sample were averaged for naive, central memory and regulatory samples. TCRdb's copy holds only in-frame clones and misses some; the assay was immunoSEQ multiplex PCR. This repertoire shows a few hundred thousand clones, 16% found once; its top ten account for 0.08% to 0.095%. The sample belongs to a study of beta chain features in type 1 diabetes. The study's findings and limits: Significant though moderate, a shortening of TCRB CDR3s appeared in all four CD4+ subsets of Type 1 diabetes patients.

This chain links TRBV2 with TRBJ1-1; D not resolved. The receptor was derived from a man aged 25-45 years with type 1 diabetes. Sequencing used naive CD4+ T cells from blood. In nucleotides, the CDR3 is TGTGCCAGCAGTGCTAGGACTGTGAACACTGAAGCTTTCTTT. This translates into CASSARTVNTEAFF. The whole variable domain, remainder taken from reference TRBV2 and TRBJ1-1, is EPEVTQTPSHQVTQMGQEVILRCVPISNHLYFYWYRQILGQKVEFLVSFYNNEISEKSEIFDDQFSVERPDGSNFTLKIRSTKLEDSAMYFCASSARTVNTEAFFGQGTRLTVV.